Below, 29 T cell receptor beta chains from the same sample are listed, as sequenced in a study of shared clonotypes between healthy human individuals. Method: immunoSEQ multiplex PCR; TCRdb's copy keeps in-frame clones and lacks some. The sample consists of millions of clones, more than 85% of them appearing once. Input material: naive CD4+ T cells from PBMCs. Specified subset: CD45RA+ positively selected. The receptors here all came from a man aged 18-30 years in good health. Some clones in this sample may be carry-over from other donors' samples.

The chain recombines TRBV28 with TRBJ2-1, with D perhaps TRBD1 (6 bases). With 8 bases removed from V and 4 bases from J, the gap between germline ends came to 12 bases. The CDR3 is 13 amino acids. CDR1 and CDR2 from the germline V gene are MDHEN and SYDVKM. CDR3 bases: TGTGCCAGCTCCCGGGACACATACAATGAGCAGTTCTTC. Translation gives CASSRDTYNEQFF. Full variable domain (remainder filled in from reference TRBV28 and TRBJ2-1): DVKVTQSSRYLVKRTGEKVFLECVQDMDHENMFWYRQDPGLGLRLIYFSYDVKMKEKGDIPEGYSVSREKKERFSLILESASTNQTSMYLCASSRDTYNEQFFGPGTRLTVL.

This chain joins TRBV5-1 and TRBJ1-2; possible D gene TRBD1, 5 bases. The germline V and J ends were trimmed by 3 bases and 8 bases, with 14 bases remaining between them. Germline lookup yields CDR1 SGHRS and CDR2 YFSETQ. The CDR3 is made up of 13 amino acids. The CDR3 loop is CASSSPDKRGYTF. The CDR3 nucleotides read TGCGCCAGCAGCTCCCCGGACAAACGCGGCTACACCTTC.

V is TRBV6-1 and J is TRBJ2-1; no definite D call. Germline V gene lookup returns CDR1 MNHNS and CDR2 SASEGT. This CDR3 is 14 amino acids long. The V end was cut by 2 bases, the J end by 9 bases, with 14 bases between. The CDR3 region is CASSETYSTGEQFF. CDR3 DNA: TGTGCCAGCAGTGAAACGTACTCCACGGGTGAGCAGTTCTTC.

The chain has TRBV5-1 and TRBJ2-3; possibly TRBD1 for D (5 bases). V dropped 4 bases and J dropped 7 bases, with 13 bases sitting between them. The CDR3 consists of 13 residues. Germline V gene data show CDR1 as SGHRS and CDR2 as YFSETQ. CDR3 DNA: TGCGCCAGCAGCCCTACAGGACCCTATACGCAGTATTTT. Protein sequence: CASSPTGPYTQYF.

J is TRBJ2-2 and V is TRBV10-3, with 8 bases that match TRBD2. Trimming took 3 bases from V and 7 from J; bases not matched to a gene: 4. CDR1 and CDR2 (germline): ENHRY, SYGVKD. CDR3 length: 14 residues. The DNA for the CDR3 is TGTGCCATCAGTGAAGCGGGAGAGGTCGGGGAGCTGTTTTTT. It yields the protein CAISEAGEVGELFF.

The chain links TRBV7-2 to TRBJ2-5; D perhaps matches TRBD2 (5 bases). Germline values: CDR1 SGHTA, CDR2 FQGNSA. The CDR3 spans 14 residues. Trimming stripped 5 bases from V and 4 bases from J, with 14 bases between. This CDR3 reads CASSTGMNSETQYF. CDR3 sequence (DNA): TGTGCCAGCAGCACGGGGATGAACTCAGAGACCCAGTACTTC.

This clone was recorded once. This chain's CDR3 is CASTSRTSGSDTQYF. DNA of the CDR3: TGCGCCAGCACCTCTAGGACTAGCGGCTCAGATACGCAGTATTTT. The chain has TRBV5-1 and TRBJ2-3; 10 bases are shared with TRBD2. Germline V lookup: CDR1 SGHRS, CDR2 YFSETQ. The CDR3 totals 15 residues. V was pared by 6 bases and J by 4 bases, with 8 bases of the junction left unmatched. Full variable domain (rest looked up from reference TRBV5-1 and TRBJ2-3): KAGVTQTPRYLIKTRGQQVTLSCSPISGHRSVSWYQQTPGQGLQFLFEYFSETQRNKGNFPGRFSGRQFSNSRSEMNVSTLELGDSALYLCASTSRTSGSDTQYFGPGTRLTVL.

V usage is TRBV28 and J usage is TRBJ2-3; D is tentatively TRBD1 or TRBD2 (6 bases each). The CDR3 covers 17 residues. V was trimmed by 2 bases and J by 2 bases, leaving 17 bases between them. Germline V CDR1 and CDR2: MDHEN, SYDVKM. CDR3 nucleotide sequence: TGTGCCAGCAGTTTACCACAGGAGGGGGATACCACAGATACGCAGTATTTT. This codes for CASSLPQEGDTTDTQYF.

The chain employs TRBV18 and TRBJ2-3, with TRBD2 identical over 10 bases. The germline gives CDR1 KGHSH, CDR2 LQKENI. Trimming at V came to 2 bases and at J to 4 bases, leaving 9 bases not matched to a gene. CDR3 length: 17 residues. The CDR3 loop is CASSPGSGRGGADTQYF. The CDR3 region has the DNA TGTGCCAGCTCACCAGGGAGCGGGAGGGGAGGCGCAGATACGCAGTATTTT.

The chain carries TRBV4-3 and TRBJ1-5, with D possibly matching TRBD1 (5 bases). Trimming stripped 3 bases from V and 3 bases from J, with 15 bases between. Germline V gives CDR1 LGHNA, CDR2 YSLEER. This CDR3 has 16 amino acids. The CDR3 region is CASSHGTGISNQPQHF. The CDR3 coding sequence is TGCGCCAGCAGCCATGGTACAGGAATCTCCAATCAGCCCCAGCATTTT.

V and J are TRBV29-1 and TRBJ2-3, with D perhaps matching TRBD2 (5 bases). Trimming cost V 8 bases and J 0 bases, with 18 bases left between them. This CDR3 region has 15 residues. Germline CDR1 is SQVTM and CDR2 is ANQGSEA. CDR3 DNA: TGCAGCCACGAAGGGCCCCCGGGGAGCACAGATACGCAGTATTTT. This sequence encodes CSHEGPPGSTDTQYF.

This chain uses TRBV11-2 with TRBJ2-2, with D possibly TRBD1 on 5 matching bases. Trimming took off 3 bases at V and 4 bases at J, with 9 bases between the two ends. This CDR3 spans 14 amino acids. CDR1 and CDR2 (germline): SGHAT, FQNNGV. DNA for the CDR3: TGTGCCAGCAGCTTTGTTAGGGGCACCGGGGAGCTGTTTTTT. Protein: CASSFVRGTGELFF.

The chain is built from TRBV10-1 and TRBJ2-7; TRBD2 is a possible D gene (5 bases). In germline, CDR1 is WNHNN, CDR2 SYGVQD (reference sequence). The CDR3 length is 14 residues. V shed 4 bases and J shed 0 bases, with 10 bases lying between them. The CDR3 DNA reads as TGCGCCAGCAGTGCTAGCCGGAGCTCCTACGAGCAGTACTTC. It encodes CASSASRSSYEQYF.

The chain has TRBV28 and TRBJ1-5; no clear D gene. In germline, CDR1 is MDHEN, CDR2 SYDVKM. V was trimmed by 5 bases and J by 4 bases, leaving 9 bases between them. This CDR3 is built from 13 residues. The CDR3 DNA reads as TGTGCCAGCAGTGCCGGGATTAATCAGCCCCAGCATTTT. This codes for CASSAGINQPQHF.

As for this clone: In the same sample, other DNA sequences code for this CDR3. V is TRBV28 and J is TRBJ1-2; D gene uncertain. V was pared by 3 bases and J by 4 bases, with 9 bases between. This CDR3 has 13 amino acids. Germline loops: CDR1 MDHEN, CDR2 SYDVKM. For the CDR3, the DNA is TGTGCCAGCAGTTTGCGGGCTTTCTATGGCTACACCTTC. Translating gives CASSLRAFYGYTF.

This chain connects TRBV10-3 to TRBJ2-5, with 8 bases matching TRBD2. Germline CDR1 is ENHRY and CDR2 is SYGVKD. The V gene end was trimmed by 6 bases and the J gene end by 5 bases; junction bases not matched to a gene: 8. The CDR3 is 14 amino acids. DNA of the CDR3: TGTGCCATCAGCAAAAGCGGGAGCGTGGAGACCCAGTACTTC. It encodes CAISKSGSVETQYF.

The chain couples TRBV7-7 to TRBJ2-1; D is unresolved. The ends were cut back, 3 bases at V and 10 bases at J, with 13 bases in the middle. The CDR3 runs 13 residues. The V gene's germline CDR1 is SSHAT and CDR2 FNYEAQ (reference sequence). CDR3 amino acids: CASSLEPMREQFF. CDR3 DNA: TGTGCCAGCAGCTTGGAGCCCATGAGGGAGCAGTTCTTC.

The chain employs TRBV28 and TRBJ1-4; D may be TRBD1 (6 bases). The V end was cut by 1 base, the J end by 7 bases, with 10 bases between. Germline CDR1 and CDR2: MDHEN and SYDVKM. The CDR3 consists of 14 residues. In DNA, the CDR3 is TGTGCCAGCAGTTTATATGGACAGCTTGAAAAACTGTTTTTT. Encoded protein: CASSLYGQLEKLFF.

The chain links TRBV15 to TRBJ2-1, with 14 bases lining up with TRBD2. The CDR3 has 17 amino acids. Germline CDR1 LNHNV, CDR2 YYDKDF (reference sequence). V trimming: 6 bases; J trimming: 0 bases; junction bases outside the gene matches: 4. The CDR3 is CATRRTSGGSSYNEQFF. CDR3 nucleotide sequence: TGTGCCACCAGACGGACTAGCGGGGGGAGCTCCTACAATGAGCAGTTCTTC.

The genes are TRBV21-1 and TRBJ1-1; the D call in the table, TRBD1, was not verified against the DNA. TRBV21-1 is recorded as a pseudogene. This CDR3 spans 16 amino acids. The CDR3: CASSNQPGQGGPEAFF. Written as DNA, the CDR3 is TGTGCCAGCAGCAATCAACCGGGACAGGGCGGACCTGAAGCTTTCTTT.

The chain is built from TRBV6-5 and TRBJ2-5; D is unresolved. Germline CDR1 is MNHEY and CDR2 is SVGAGI. The germline V and J ends were trimmed by 9 bases and 6 bases, with 14 bases remaining between them. This CDR3 is 12 amino acids long. CDR3 nucleotide sequence: TGTGCCAGTGGTCCGGCAGAGAAGACCCAGTACTTC. As protein: CASGPAEKTQYF.

This clone was observed a single time. V usage is TRBV28 and J usage is TRBJ2-5; 8 bases are shared with TRBD1. The CDR3 is made up of 16 amino acids. Germline V lookup: CDR1 MDHEN, CDR2 SYDVKM. Trimming cost V 1 base and J 4 bases; bases outside gene matches: 8. DNA for the CDR3: TGTGCCAGCAGTTTATACCCCAGGGGGCTAGGAGAGACCCAGTACTTC. Protein: CASSLYPRGLGETQYF.

The CDR3 here is CASSRGTVQETQYF. As DNA, the CDR3 is TGTGCCAGCAGCCGAGGGACAGTACAAGAGACCCAGTACTTC. The J gene is TRBJ2-5, the V gene TRBV11-2; 7 positions agree with TRBD1. After removal of 5 bases from V and 2 bases from J, the junction contained 5 bases not matched to a gene. The CDR3 covers 14 residues. Germline V lookup: CDR1 SGHAT, CDR2 FQNNGV.

The chain has TRBV7-8 and TRBJ1-3; D is unresolved. The germline gives CDR1 SGHVS, CDR2 FQNEAQ. CDR3 length equals 15 residues. With 1 base removed from V and 5 bases from J, the gap between germline ends came to 12 bases. CDR3 sequence reads: CASSLGPERRNTIYF. In DNA form, the CDR3 reads TGTGCCAGCAGCTTAGGTCCAGAGCGGCGAAACACCATATATTTT.

This chain uses TRBV4-1 with TRBJ2-3, with D perhaps TRBD1 or TRBD2 (6 bases each). CDR3 length equals 16 residues. Looked up from germline, CDR1 is MGHRA and CDR2 is YSYEKL. With 0 bases removed from V and 0 bases from J, the gap between germline ends came to 10 bases. CDR3 DNA sequence: TGCGCCAGCAGCCAAGAGGGGGCGGGGAGCACAGATACGCAGTATTTT. Translation: CASSQEGAGSTDTQYF.

This clone was recorded many times. The chain carries TRBV29-1 and TRBJ2-5; TRBD2 might be the D (5 bases). The ends were cut back, 8 bases at V and 5 bases at J, with 21 bases in the middle. Germline V lookup: CDR1 SQVTM, CDR2 ANQGSEA. The CDR3 runs 14 residues. The CDR3 coding sequence is TGCAGCCCCTCGGTACTAGTAGGTCGGGAGACCCAGTACTTC. Translation gives CSPSVLVGRETQYF.

This chain uses TRBV5-1 with TRBJ2-7; no clear D. The V gene lost 3 bases and the J gene lost 2 bases, with 12 bases spanning the gap. The CDR3 has 14 amino acids. The germline CDR1 and CDR2 sequences are SGHRS and YFSETQ. In DNA form, the CDR3 reads TGCGCCAGCAGCTCTTTGCAGTACCCCTACGAGCAGTACTTC. Its protein is CASSSLQYPYEQYF. The full variable domain, with the rest looked up from reference TRBV5-1 and TRBJ2-7, is KAGVTQTPRYLIKTRGQQVTLSCSPISGHRSVSWYQQTPGQGLQFLFEYFSETQRNKGNFPGRFSGRQFSNSRSEMNVSTLELGDSALYLCASSSLQYPYEQYFGPGTRLTVT.

The J gene is TRBJ2-5, the V gene TRBV7-2, with 8 bases that match TRBD1. J was trimmed by 1 base and V by 1 base; bases with no gene match: 2. CDR1 is SGHTA and CDR2 is FQGNSA in the germline V gene. The CDR3 has 15 amino acids. For the CDR3, the DNA is TGTGCCAGCAGCTTAGTAACAGGGGGCCAAGAGACCCAGTACTTC. Protein product: CASSLVTGGQETQYF.

The CDR3: CASSVAGARNYGYTF. The CDR3 nucleotides read TGTGCCAGCAGCGTAGCGGGGGCCCGTAACTATGGCTACACCTTC. This rearrangement joins TRBV9 to TRBJ1-2; a weak D match, TRBD1 (6 bases). Between the trimmed V and J ends, which lost 0 bases and 1 base, there was a span of 10 bases. Germline CDR1 reads SGDLS; CDR2 reads YYNGEE. The CDR3 is 15 residues long.